A single T cell receptor beta chain is shown here with its context. This sample was included in a study of tumor-infiltrating lymphocytes in oesophageal squamous cell carcinoma. TCRdb redid the calling of the PCR reads with MiXCR, one entry per CDR3 protein. The table has just over 15,000 distinct CDR3 sequences, approximately 50% seen once. V lost 5 bases and J lost 2, with 19 bases in between. Germline V gene data show CDR1 as LGHDT and CDR2 as YNNKEL (reference sequence). The CDR3 sequence is 18 residues long. This TCR was recovered from a male donor with esophageal squamous cell carcinoma. This chain connects TRBV3-1 to TRBJ2-6, with D maybe TRBD1 (5 bases). Material: esophageal tumor tissue. CDR3 amino acids: CASSDIDRVTAGANVLTF. In DNA, the CDR3 is TGTGCCAGCAGCGATATAGACAGAGTTACAGCTGGGGCCAACGTCCTGACTTTC.